A single sample is the source of the 16 T cell receptor beta chains below, sequenced in a study of spatial heterogeneity in lung cancer. Via MiXCR, TCRdb re-called the 5' RACE reads, giving one row per CDR3 protein. Of tens of thousands of distinct CDR3 sequences listed, around 7.5% are singletons. The time point here: sample taken at primary tumor resection. The source material was PBMCs, sampled at surgery. These receptors came from a male donor with early-stage non-small cell lung cancer.

This clonotype has ten or more counts. The chain uses TRBV7-3 and TRBJ2-5, with 8 bases matching TRBD1. With 5 bases clipped from V and 5 bases from J, the junction kept 10 bases outside the gene matches. Germline-derived CDR1 and CDR2 are SGHTA and FQGTGA. This CDR3 is 15 amino acids long. The CDR3 nucleotides are TGTGCCAGCAGCGTTGGACAGGGAGGAGTGGAGACCCAGTACTTC. It translates to CASSVGQGGVETQYF.

The chain couples TRBV6-2 or TRBV6-3 to TRBJ2-1, with 9 bases lining up with TRBD2. The germline CDR1 and CDR2 sequences are MNHEY and SVGEGT. This CDR3 is 15 amino acids long. V lost 4 bases and J lost 7; bases outside the gene matches: 8. CDR3 nucleotides: TGTGCCAGCAGTTCGCGGGGGGGCCGGGTTAATGAGCAGTTCTTC. This gives the protein CASSSRGGRVNEQFF.

The rearrangement links TRBV19 to TRBJ2-2, with D tentatively TRBD1 or TRBD2 (6 bases each). CDR1 and CDR2 from the germline V gene are LNHDA and SQIVND (reference sequence). Between the trimmed V and J ends, which lost 4 bases and 5 bases, there was a span of 14 bases. This CDR3 region has 15 residues. The CDR3 sequence is CASSRGDTGTGELFF. The CDR3, as DNA: TGTGCCAGTAGTAGGGGGGACACGGGAACCGGGGAGCTGTTTTTT.

Many counts were recorded for this clonotype. This chain links TRBV10-3 with TRBJ2-1; no definite D call. The V end was cut by 7 bases, the J end by 6 bases, with 10 bases between. This CDR3 is built from 12 residues. Germline CDR1 ENHRY, CDR2 SYGVKD. CDR3 region: CAIKTEGNEQFF. DNA of the CDR3: TGTGCCATCAAAACCGAAGGCAATGAGCAGTTCTTC.

The rearrangement joins TRBV5-8 to TRBJ2-1; D tentatively fits TRBD1 or TRBD2 (7 bases each). V lost 4 bases, J lost 3 bases, and 11 bases lay in between. From germline, CDR1 is SGHTS and CDR2 YDEGEE. The CDR3 is made up of 14 amino acids. DNA for the CDR3: TGTGCCAGCAGCGGGAGGGACAGCTACAATGAGCAGTTCTTC. Translation: CASSGRDSYNEQFF. Full variable domain (missing parts from reference TRBV5-8 and TRBJ2-1): EAGVTQSPTHLIKTRGQQATLRCSPISGHTSVYWYQQALGLGLQFLLWYDEGEERNRGNFPPRFSGRQFPNYSSELNVNALELEDSALYLCASSGRDSYNEQFFGPGTRLTVL.

In the case of this clonotype: As the CDR3 is not closed by the conserved phenylalanine or tryptophan, this likely results from a read error. CDR3 loop: CASSQSTDTQYL. For the CDR3, the DNA is TGTGCCAGCAGCCAAAGCACAGATACGCAGTATCTT. This sequence joins TRBV3-1 and TRBJ2-3; D unresolved. Germline assignment: CDR1 LGHDT and CDR2 YNNKEL (reference sequence). V was pared by 2 bases and J by 0 bases, with 0 bases between. The CDR3 covers 12 residues.

This clonotype has a count of ten or more. This chain links TRBV5-1 with TRBJ1-5; D is unresolved. Germline CDR1 and CDR2: SGHRS and YFSETQ. The CDR3 has 12 residues. Between the trimmed V and J ends, which lost 0 bases and 6 bases, there was a span of 4 bases. This CDR3 is CASSLVGQPQHF. The CDR3 nucleotides are TGCGCCAGCAGCTTGGTCGGTCAGCCCCAGCATTTT.

This clonotype was detected ten times or more. V is TRBV20-1 and J is TRBJ2-1; 10 bases agree with TRBD2. The CDR3 runs 14 residues. Germline-derived CDR1 and CDR2 are DFQATT and SNEGSKA (reference sequence). V lost 6 bases to trimming and J lost 8 bases; unmatched junction nucleotides: 10. In nucleotides, the CDR3 is TGCAGTGCCACGGGACTAGCGATGAGCGATGAGCAGTTCTTC. As protein: CSATGLAMSDEQFF.

The gene calls are TRBV7-9 and TRBJ2-3; D call uncertain. The germline V gene has CDR1 SEHNR and CDR2 FQNEAQ (reference sequence). The CDR3 spans 14 residues. The germline V and J ends were trimmed by 1 base and 5 bases, with 10 bases remaining between them. The CDR3 sequence: CASSLELSRDTQYF. The CDR3 region has the DNA TGTGCCAGCAGCTTAGAATTATCCCGAGATACGCAGTATTTT.

V gene TRBV19 combines with J gene TRBJ2-7; TRBD2 matches 7 bases. CDR3 length equals 12 residues. The V and J ends lost 1 base and 6 bases, in that order; junction bases with no gene match: 0. CDR1 and CDR2 (germline): LNHDA, SQIVND (reference sequence). The CDR3 protein is CASSIGGGEQYF. The CDR3, as DNA: TGTGCCAGTAGTATAGGGGGGGGCGAGCAGTACTTC.

In its sample, this clonotype was seen many times. This chain links TRBV9 with TRBJ2-5, with D tentatively TRBD2 (5 bases). The germline V gene has CDR1 SGDLS and CDR2 YYNGEE. The CDR3 length is 13 residues. V was trimmed by 5 bases and J by 10 bases, leaving 18 bases between them. This CDR3 reads CASSLNPLGSQYF. CDR3 bases: TGTGCCAGCAGTCTTAATCCCCTGGGGAGCCAGTACTTC. Filled out from reference TRBV9 and TRBJ2-5, the complete variable domain reads DSGVTQTPKHLITATGQRVTLRCSPRSGDLSVYWYQQSLDQGLQFLIQYYNGEERAKGNILERFSAQQFPDLHSELNLSSLELGDSALYFCASSLNPLGSQYFGPGTRLLVL.

About this clonotype itself: A much larger clone sits a single nucleotide away, making a read error possible. J is TRBJ2-2 and V is TRBV10-3; 10 bases align to TRBD1. Germline V gene sequence: CDR1 ENHRY, CDR2 SYGVKD. The V and J ends lost 6 bases and 8 bases, in that order; junction bases with no gene match: 9. This CDR3 has 15 residues. CDR3 coding DNA: TGTGCCATCAGACCGGGACAGGGGTTGATTGGGGAGCTGTTTTTT. It codes for CAIRPGQGLIGELFF.

This clonotype was picked up many times. This chain uses TRBV30 with TRBJ1-1, with D possibly matching TRBD1 (5 bases). Germline V gene sequence: CDR1 GTSNPN, CDR2 SVGIG (reference sequence). This CDR3 has 14 residues. V lost 1 base, J lost 7 bases, and 16 bases lay in between. The CDR3 nucleotides read TGTGCCTGGAGTGGGGGCCCGTTAAGTCATGAAGCTTTCTTT. Translating it yields CAWSGGPLSHEAFF.

This clonotype was observed a few times. V usage is TRBV6-5 and J usage is TRBJ1-5; no firm D call. V was trimmed by 6 bases and J by 2 bases, leaving 14 bases between them. Germline-derived CDR1 and CDR2 are MNHEY and SVGAGI. The length of the CDR3 is 15 residues. The chain's CDR3 is CASRRNDRGNQPQHF. CDR3 DNA: TGTGCCAGCAGACGAAACGACCGTGGCAATCAGCCCCAGCATTTT.

The chain recombines TRBV7-3 with TRBJ2-3; 10 nucleotides line up with TRBD2. With 4 bases clipped from V and 4 bases from J, the junction kept 5 bases outside the gene matches. The germline CDR1 and CDR2 sequences are SGHTA and FQGTGA. This CDR3 spans 15 amino acids. As DNA, the CDR3 is TGTGCCAGCAGCTCAAATAGCGGGGGGTCAGATACGCAGTATTTT. Protein product: CASSSNSGGSDTQYF.

About this clonotype itself: This clone may be a read error of a much larger clone one base away. The chain couples TRBV12-3 or TRBV12-4 to TRBJ1-4, with D hard to call. CDR3 length: 13 residues. Trimming pared 5 bases from V and 8 bases from J, leaving 12 bases between. For the CDR3, the DNA is TGTGCCAGCAGTCTAGAAGTAAGCGAAAAACTGTTTTTT. Amino acids: CASSLEVSEKLFF.